The 21 T cell receptor beta chains given below trace back to one sample, sequenced in a study of memory CD4+ T cells and cytomegalovirus serostatus. The assay was immunoSEQ multiplex PCR, and TCRdb's table has in-frame clones only and misses some. The data contain 40,000 to 55,000 clones, over 65% of them seen just once; the ten biggest clones take up roughly 0.54%. The sort gate was single viable CD3+CD4+CD8-CD45RO+ cells for memory CD4+ T cells. Specimen: memory CD4+ T cells from blood. These receptors originate from an adult in good health and CMV-seronegative.

This clone was detected once. The rearrangement uses TRBV19 and TRBJ2-5, with a possible D match to TRBD1 (5 bases). The CDR3 has 13 amino acids. V lost 5 bases and J 2 bases, leaving 9 bases between the germline ends. From germline, CDR1 is LNHDA and CDR2 SQIVND (reference sequence). The CDR3 region has the DNA TGTGCCAGTAGTCCTCAGGGACAAGAGACCCAGTACTTC. Its protein product is CASSPQGQETQYF.

This clone was counted once. V is TRBV28 and J is TRBJ1-5; 7 bases align to TRBD1. There are 15 residues in the CDR3. With V trimmed by 7 bases and J by 3 bases, 9 bases remained unmatched. CDR1 and CDR2 (germline): MDHEN, SYDVKM. The CDR3 bases are TGTGCCAGCACCCAGGGGGGACGGAACAATCAGCCCCAGCATTTT. Amino acid sequence: CASTQGGRNNQPQHF.

The chain couples TRBV7-9 to TRBJ1-2, with D perhaps matching TRBD1 (6 bases). CDR1 and CDR2 (germline): SEHNR, FQNEAQ (reference sequence). The CDR3 has 13 residues. The V end was cut by 8 bases, the J end by 1 base, with 11 bases between. CDR3 residues: CASRTENNYGYTF. CDR3 sequence (DNA): TGTGCCAGCCGGACAGAGAATAACTATGGCTACACCTTC.

This clone has only a few counts. The chain joins TRBV6-5 to TRBJ2-5, with D tentatively TRBD1 (5 bases). The V end was cut by 6 bases, the J end by 1 base, with 12 bases between. The CDR3 contains 14 residues. The V gene's germline CDR1 is MNHEY and CDR2 SVGAGI. DNA for the CDR3: TGTGCCAGCAGCACTCGACAGTTCCAAGAGACCCAGTACTTC. Encoded protein: CASSTRQFQETQYF.

The rearrangement links TRBV7-2 to TRBJ1-6, with TRBD1 as a possible D gene (5 bases). This CDR3 contains 12 residues. Germline lookup yields CDR1 SGHTA and CDR2 FQGNSA. The germline V and J ends were trimmed by 1 base and 14 bases, with 9 bases remaining between them. The CDR3 protein is CASSLVRRALHF. CDR3 nucleotides: TGTGCCAGCAGCTTAGTTCGCAGGGCCCTCCACTTT.

By its share, this clone is medium-sized. The gene calls are TRBV30 and TRBJ1-1; D is undetermined. The V gene's germline CDR1 is GTSNPN and CDR2 SVGIG (reference sequence). The germline V and J ends were trimmed by 3 bases and 1 base, with 21 bases remaining between them. The CDR3 spans 17 residues. CDR3 sequence: CAWRPYVGHSRNTEAFF. The CDR3 region has the DNA TGTGCCTGGAGGCCCTATGTGGGTCATTCCCGGAACACTGAAGCTTTCTTT.

The sample holds a few counts of this clone. The chain recombines TRBV12-5 with TRBJ1-6; D is unresolved. The germline gives CDR1 LGHNT, CDR2 FRNRAP. The CDR3 runs 14 residues. The V end lost 1 base, the J end lost 7 bases, and 8 bases lay between the germline ends. The CDR3 region has the DNA TGTGCTAGTGGTTTGGAACAACTAAATTCACCCCTCCACTTT. As protein: CASGLEQLNSPLHF.

V is TRBV28 and J is TRBJ1-5, with 7 bases fitting TRBD1. CDR1 is MDHEN and CDR2 is SYDVKM in the germline V gene. The CDR3 runs 16 residues. Trimming at V came to 4 bases and at J to 9 bases, leaving 15 bases not matched to a gene. The CDR3 DNA follows: TGTGCCAGCAGTTCCCCGCGACAGGGCCAGGTGGGGCCCCAGCATTTT. Amino acids: CASSSPRQGQVGPQHF.

The J gene is TRBJ1-6, the V gene TRBV7-8; D gene ambiguous. CDR3 length equals 15 residues. The V end was cut by 4 bases, the J end by 6 bases, with 13 bases between. Germline CDR1 and CDR2: SGHVS and FQNEAQ. Here the CDR3 reads CASSSDPGGNSPLHF. The DNA for the CDR3 is TGTGCCAGCAGCTCAGACCCCGGAGGTAATTCACCCCTCCACTTT.

This clone occurred once. V usage is TRBV19 and J usage is TRBJ1-1; possible D gene TRBD1, 6 bases. The CDR3 extends over 14 amino acids. Germline assignment: CDR1 LNHDA and CDR2 SQIVND (reference sequence). V was cut by 3 bases and J by 8 bases, with 16 bases left in between. CDR3: CASSMGLVGTEAFF. CDR3 in DNA: TGTGCCAGTAGTATGGGGTTGGTCGGGACAGAAGCTTTCTTT.

This clone occurred a few times. The V call is TRBV18, the J call TRBJ1-1, with a weak D call TRBD1 (6 bases). Germline CDR1 is KGHSH and CDR2 is LQKENI. Deletions cut 3 bases from V and 1 base from J, with 9 bases between. The CDR3 contains 14 residues. The DNA for the CDR3 is TGTGCCAGCTCACCTACGACAGGGAACACTGAAGCTTTCTTT. This gives the protein CASSPTTGNTEAFF.

The chain employs TRBV6-5 and TRBJ1-1, with D tentatively TRBD1 (5 bases). V lost 7 bases, J lost 4 bases, and 13 bases lay in between. The CDR3 loop spans 13 amino acids. Germline lookup yields CDR1 MNHEY and CDR2 SVGAGI. CDR3 sequence: CASTMAGGTEAFF. The CDR3 DNA sequence: TGTGCCAGCACTATGGCGGGGGGCACTGAAGCTTTCTTT.

This clone was seen only a few times. This chain joins TRBV6-6 and TRBJ1-2; 7 bases match TRBD1. CDR1 and CDR2 (germline): MNHNY, SVGAGI (reference sequence). V shed 0 bases, J shed 6 bases, and the junction held 7 bases outside the gene matches. This CDR3 comprises 15 residues. CDR3 DNA: TGTGCCAGCAGTTACTCCCGGCAGGGGGTGGATGGCTACACCTTC. It yields the protein CASSYSRQGVDGYTF.

The J gene is TRBJ2-3, the V gene TRBV9; D not certain. Germline CDR1 is SGDLS and CDR2 is YYNGEE. CDR3 length: 12 amino acids. Trimming cost V 4 bases and J 2 bases, with 5 bases left between them. The CDR3 spells CASSFNTDTQYF. In nucleotides, the CDR3 is TGTGCCAGCAGCTTCAACACAGATACGCAGTATTTT.

The rearrangement joins TRBV7-9 to TRBJ1-4; TRBD1 agrees at 7 bases. This CDR3 spans 15 amino acids. CDR1 and CDR2 (germline): SEHNR, FQNEAQ (reference sequence). V lost 5 bases and J lost 5; bases outside the gene matches: 8. CDR3 region: CASSPEGQKNEKLFF. As DNA, the CDR3 is TGTGCCAGCAGCCCTGAGGGACAGAAGAATGAAAAACTGTTTTTT. The full variable domain, completed using reference TRBV7-9 and TRBJ1-4, is DTGVSQNPRHKITKRGQNVTFRCDPISEHNRLYWYRQTLGQGPEFLTYFQNEAQLEKSRLLSDRFSAERPKGSFSTLEIQRTEQGDSAMYLCASSPEGQKNEKLFFGSGTQLSVL.

The chain has TRBV11-2 and TRBJ2-1; D is possibly TRBD2 (6 bases). The CDR3 runs to 12 residues. Trimming took 1 base from V and 9 from J, leaving 7 bases between them. Germline CDR1 and CDR2: SGHAT and FQNNGV. CDR3 bases: TGTGCCAGCAGCTTAGGGAGGGTTGAGCAGTTCTTC. Translation gives CASSLGRVEQFF.

The chain is built from TRBV15 and TRBJ2-3; tentatively, D is TRBD1 (6 bases). The V and J ends lost 1 base and 5 bases respectively, with 16 bases between them. The CDR3 is made up of 16 amino acids. Germline lookup yields CDR1 LNHNV and CDR2 YYDKDF (reference sequence). This chain's CDR3 is CATSRGGHLDGDTQYF. Written as DNA, the CDR3 is TGTGCCACCAGCAGAGGGGGACACCTCGACGGAGATACGCAGTATTTT.

Only a few counts were recorded for this clone. The chain carries TRBV5-1 and TRBJ1-1, with 7 bases lining up with TRBD1. The length of the CDR3 is 16 residues. Germline lookup yields CDR1 SGHRS and CDR2 YFSETQ. V gave up 2 bases and J gave up 5 bases; unmatched junction bases: 12. The CDR3 nucleotides are TGCGCCAGCAGCTTAGGTGGTATTAGGGGGCGAACTGAAGCTTTCTTT. As protein: CASSLGGIRGRTEAFF. The full variable domain, its missing parts supplied by reference TRBV5-1 and TRBJ1-1, is KAGVTQTPRYLIKTRGQQVTLSCSPISGHRSVSWYQQTPGQGLQFLFEYFSETQRNKGNFPGRFSGRQFSNSRSEMNVSTLELGDSALYLCASSLGGIRGRTEAFFGQGTRLTVV.

The chain combines TRBV15 with TRBJ1-1; 7 bases fit TRBD1. V lost 0 bases to trimming and J lost 6 bases; unmatched junction nucleotides: 7. The germline gives CDR1 LNHNV, CDR2 YYDKDF (reference sequence). The CDR3 is 15 amino acids. The chain's CDR3 is CATSRDLEGASEAFF. The CDR3, as DNA: TGTGCCACCAGCAGAGATCTCGAGGGGGCATCTGAAGCTTTCTTT.

Note on this clone: The junction and the germline gene differ at one end; a read error may be behind it. The same CDR3 is also encoded by other DNA sequences in this sample. The chain recombines TRBV2 with TRBJ1-1; D is uncertain. The CDR3 is 16 residues long. Germline CDR1 SNHLY, CDR2 FYNNEI. Here the CDR3 DNA reads TGTGCCAGCAGGGAAGGGTGGGTCGCTACGAACACTGAAGCTTTCTTT. This sequence encodes CASREGWVATNTEAFF.

CDR3 in DNA: TGTGCCAGCAGCTTAAGCGGCACTAGGGCCAAAAACATTCAGTACTTC. Protein: CASSLSGTRAKNIQYF. V and J are TRBV7-2 and TRBJ2-4; TRBD2 might be the D (5 bases). The length of the CDR3 is 16 residues. Germline-derived CDR1 and CDR2 are SGHTA and FQGNSA. V lost 2 bases and J lost 1, with 12 bases in between.